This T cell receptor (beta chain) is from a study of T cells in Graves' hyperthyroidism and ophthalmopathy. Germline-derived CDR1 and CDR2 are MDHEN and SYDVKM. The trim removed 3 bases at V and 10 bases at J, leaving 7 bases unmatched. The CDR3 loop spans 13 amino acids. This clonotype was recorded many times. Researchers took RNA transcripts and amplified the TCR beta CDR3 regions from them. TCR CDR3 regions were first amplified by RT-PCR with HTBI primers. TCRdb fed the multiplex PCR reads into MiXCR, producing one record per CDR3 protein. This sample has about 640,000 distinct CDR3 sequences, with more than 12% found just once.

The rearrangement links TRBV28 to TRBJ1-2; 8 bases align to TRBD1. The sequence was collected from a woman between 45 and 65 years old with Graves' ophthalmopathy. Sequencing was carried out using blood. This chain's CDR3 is CASSLAQGAFYTF. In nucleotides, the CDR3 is TGTGCCAGCAGTTTGGCGCAGGGGGCGTTCTACACCTTC.